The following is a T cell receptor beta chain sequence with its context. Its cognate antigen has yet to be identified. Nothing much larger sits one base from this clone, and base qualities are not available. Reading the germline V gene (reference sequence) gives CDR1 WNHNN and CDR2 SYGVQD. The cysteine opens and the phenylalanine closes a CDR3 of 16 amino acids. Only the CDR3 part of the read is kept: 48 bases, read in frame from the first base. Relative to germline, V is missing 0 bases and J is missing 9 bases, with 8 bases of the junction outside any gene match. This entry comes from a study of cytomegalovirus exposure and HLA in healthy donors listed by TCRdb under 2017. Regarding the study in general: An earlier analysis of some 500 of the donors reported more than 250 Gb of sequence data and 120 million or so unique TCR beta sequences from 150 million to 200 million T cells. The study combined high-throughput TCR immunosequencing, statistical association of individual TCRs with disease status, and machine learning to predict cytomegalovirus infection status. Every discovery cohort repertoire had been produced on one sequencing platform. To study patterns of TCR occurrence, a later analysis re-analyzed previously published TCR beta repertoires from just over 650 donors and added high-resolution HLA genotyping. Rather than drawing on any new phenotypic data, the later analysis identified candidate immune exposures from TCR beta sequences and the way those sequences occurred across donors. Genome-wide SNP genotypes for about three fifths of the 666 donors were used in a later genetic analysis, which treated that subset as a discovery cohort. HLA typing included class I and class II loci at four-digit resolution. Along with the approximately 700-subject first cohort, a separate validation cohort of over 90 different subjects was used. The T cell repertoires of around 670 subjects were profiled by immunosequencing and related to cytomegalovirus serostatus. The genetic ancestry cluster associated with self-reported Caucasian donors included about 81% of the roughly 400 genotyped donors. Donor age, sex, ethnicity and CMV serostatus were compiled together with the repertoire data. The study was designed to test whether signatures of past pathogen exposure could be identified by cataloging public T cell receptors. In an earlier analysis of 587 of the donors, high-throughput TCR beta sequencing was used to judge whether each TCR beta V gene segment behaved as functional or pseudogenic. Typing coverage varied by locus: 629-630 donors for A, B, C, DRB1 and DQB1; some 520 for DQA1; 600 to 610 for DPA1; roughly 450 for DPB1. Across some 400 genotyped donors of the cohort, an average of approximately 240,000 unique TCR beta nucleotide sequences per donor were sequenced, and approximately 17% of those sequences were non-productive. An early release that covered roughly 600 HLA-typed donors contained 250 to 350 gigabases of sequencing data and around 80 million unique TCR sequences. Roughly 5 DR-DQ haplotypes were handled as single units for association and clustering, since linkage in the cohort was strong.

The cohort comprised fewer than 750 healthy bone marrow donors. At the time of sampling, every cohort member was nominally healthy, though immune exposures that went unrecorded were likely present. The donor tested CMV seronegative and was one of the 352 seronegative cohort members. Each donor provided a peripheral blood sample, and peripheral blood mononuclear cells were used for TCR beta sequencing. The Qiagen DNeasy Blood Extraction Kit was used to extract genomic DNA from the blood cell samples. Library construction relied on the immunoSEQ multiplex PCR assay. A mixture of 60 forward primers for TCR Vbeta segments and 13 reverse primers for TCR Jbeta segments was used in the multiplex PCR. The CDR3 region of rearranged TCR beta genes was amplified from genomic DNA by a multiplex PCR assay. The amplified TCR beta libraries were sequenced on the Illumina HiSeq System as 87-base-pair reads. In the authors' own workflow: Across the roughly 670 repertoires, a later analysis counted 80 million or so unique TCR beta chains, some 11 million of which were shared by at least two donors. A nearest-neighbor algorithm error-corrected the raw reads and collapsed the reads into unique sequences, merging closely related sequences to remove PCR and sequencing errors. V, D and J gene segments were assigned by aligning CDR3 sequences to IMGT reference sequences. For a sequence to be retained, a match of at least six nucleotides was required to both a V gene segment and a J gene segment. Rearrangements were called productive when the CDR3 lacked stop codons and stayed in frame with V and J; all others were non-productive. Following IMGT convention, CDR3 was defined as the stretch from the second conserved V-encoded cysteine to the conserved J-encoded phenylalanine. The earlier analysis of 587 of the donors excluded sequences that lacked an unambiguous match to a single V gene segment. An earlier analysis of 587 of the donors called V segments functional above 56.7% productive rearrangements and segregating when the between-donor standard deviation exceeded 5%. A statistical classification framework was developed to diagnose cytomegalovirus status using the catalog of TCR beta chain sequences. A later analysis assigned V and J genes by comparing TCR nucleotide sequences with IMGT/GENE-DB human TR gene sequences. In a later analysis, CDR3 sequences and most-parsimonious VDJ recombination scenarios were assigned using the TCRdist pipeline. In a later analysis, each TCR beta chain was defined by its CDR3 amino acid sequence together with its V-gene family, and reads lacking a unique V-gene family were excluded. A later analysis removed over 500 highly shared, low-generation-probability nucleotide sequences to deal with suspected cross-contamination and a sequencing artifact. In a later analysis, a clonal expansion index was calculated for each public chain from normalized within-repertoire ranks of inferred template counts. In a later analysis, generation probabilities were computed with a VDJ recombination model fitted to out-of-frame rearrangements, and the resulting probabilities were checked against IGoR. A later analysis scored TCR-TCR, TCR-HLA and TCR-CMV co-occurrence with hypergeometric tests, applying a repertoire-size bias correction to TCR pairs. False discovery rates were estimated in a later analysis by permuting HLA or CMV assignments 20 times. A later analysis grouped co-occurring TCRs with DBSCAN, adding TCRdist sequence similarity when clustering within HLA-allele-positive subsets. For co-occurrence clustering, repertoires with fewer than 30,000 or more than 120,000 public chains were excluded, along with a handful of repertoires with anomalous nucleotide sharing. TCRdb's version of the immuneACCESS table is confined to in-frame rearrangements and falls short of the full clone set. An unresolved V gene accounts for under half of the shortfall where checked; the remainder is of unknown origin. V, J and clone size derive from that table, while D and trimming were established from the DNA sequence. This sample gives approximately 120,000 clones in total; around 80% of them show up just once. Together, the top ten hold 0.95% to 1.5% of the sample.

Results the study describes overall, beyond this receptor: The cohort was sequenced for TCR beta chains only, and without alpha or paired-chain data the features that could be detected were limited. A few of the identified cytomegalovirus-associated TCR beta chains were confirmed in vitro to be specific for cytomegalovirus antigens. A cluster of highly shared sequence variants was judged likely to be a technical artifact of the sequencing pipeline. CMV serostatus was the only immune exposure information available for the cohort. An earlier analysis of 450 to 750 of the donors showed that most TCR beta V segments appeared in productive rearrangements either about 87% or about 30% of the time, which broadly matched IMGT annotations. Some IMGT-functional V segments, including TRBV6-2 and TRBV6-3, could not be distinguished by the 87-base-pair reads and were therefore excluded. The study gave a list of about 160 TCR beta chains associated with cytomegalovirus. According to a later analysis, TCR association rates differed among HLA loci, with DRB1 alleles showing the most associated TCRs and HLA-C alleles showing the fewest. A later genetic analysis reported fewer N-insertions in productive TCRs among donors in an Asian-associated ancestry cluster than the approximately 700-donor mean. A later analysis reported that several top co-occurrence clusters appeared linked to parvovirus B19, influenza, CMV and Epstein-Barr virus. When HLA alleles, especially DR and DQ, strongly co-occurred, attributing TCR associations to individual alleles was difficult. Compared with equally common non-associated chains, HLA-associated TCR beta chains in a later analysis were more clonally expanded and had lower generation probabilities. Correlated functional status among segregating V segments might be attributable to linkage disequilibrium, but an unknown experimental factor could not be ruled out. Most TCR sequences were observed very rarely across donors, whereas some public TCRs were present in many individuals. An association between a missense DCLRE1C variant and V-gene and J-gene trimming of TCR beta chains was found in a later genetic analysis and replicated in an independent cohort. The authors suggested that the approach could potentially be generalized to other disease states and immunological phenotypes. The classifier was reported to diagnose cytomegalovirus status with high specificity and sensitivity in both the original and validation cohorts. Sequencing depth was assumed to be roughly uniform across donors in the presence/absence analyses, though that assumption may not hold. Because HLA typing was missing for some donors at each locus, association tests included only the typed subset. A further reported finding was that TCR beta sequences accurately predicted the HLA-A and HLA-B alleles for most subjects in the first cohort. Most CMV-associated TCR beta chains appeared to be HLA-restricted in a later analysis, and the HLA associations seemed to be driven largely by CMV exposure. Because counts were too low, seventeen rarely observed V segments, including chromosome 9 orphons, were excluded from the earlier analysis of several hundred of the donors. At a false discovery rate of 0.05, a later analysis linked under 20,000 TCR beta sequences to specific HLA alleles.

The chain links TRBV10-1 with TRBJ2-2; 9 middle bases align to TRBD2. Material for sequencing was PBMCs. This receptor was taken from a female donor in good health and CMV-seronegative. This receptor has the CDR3 CASSESQRGARRELFF. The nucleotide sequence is TGCGCCAGCAGTGAGTCCCAGCGGGGGGCCCGAAGGGAGCTGTTTTTT.